This T cell receptor beta chain was observed in a study of TIL therapy for anti-PD-1-resistant metastatic lung cancer. Study information: Four tumors were EGFR-mutant and two were ALK-rearranged. Tumors carried a median around 1.4 non-synonymous mutations per megabase.

The CDR3 spans 14 residues. Trimming removed 4 bases at V and 3 bases at J, with 12 bases between. Germline lookup yields CDR1 KGHSY and CDR2 FQNENV. This clone came up a few times. The antigen remains undetermined. The study's findings and limits: Patients were highly selected, enriched for treatment-naive, never-smoker and oncogene-addicted cases.

Described time point: pre-treatment sample, taken before nivolumab and TIL therapy. The tumor samples were excised metastases, mostly pleural nodules or supraclavicular lymph nodes. The libraries were made with immunoSEQ v3. The table came from immunoSEQ multiplex PCR; TCRdb's copy has only in-frame clones and leaves some out. Here the sample spans tens of thousands of clones, less than 75% being singletons. The sequence came from a person aged 25 to 80 with non-small cell lung cancer. This chain joins TRBV16 and TRBJ2-5; a weak D match, TRBD2 (6 bases). The source material was tumor tissue, sampled at baseline. Here the CDR3 DNA reads TGTGCCAGCAGCCCCGGGGGAGGAAAAGAGACCCAGTACTTC. This encodes CASSPGGGKETQYF.